Below are 16 T cell receptor beta chains sequenced from a single sample in a study of control samples from healthy donors and cancer patients. This table comes from immunoSEQ multiplex PCR, and its TCRdb copy is limited to in-frame clones, with some not included. This sample carries about 150,000 clones, approximately 94% of them seen once, and the ten largest clones take about 5%. Sequenced material: blood. The receptors here all came from a middle-aged man in good health.

By its share, this clone is medium-sized. The chain has TRBV5-6 and TRBJ2-1; TRBD1 is a possible D gene (5 bases). The CDR3 sequence is 14 residues long. In germline, CDR1 is SGHDT, CDR2 YYEEEE. Trimming removed 0 bases from V and 6 bases from J, with 10 bases in between. CDR3 bases: TGTGCCAGCAGCTTGGCCATGGGGCCCAATGAGCAGTTCTTC. Translated, it gives CASSLAMGPNEQFF.

The chain couples TRBV7-2 to TRBJ2-2, with D perhaps TRBD1 (5 bases). V was pared by 4 bases and J by 3 bases, with 21 bases between. In germline, CDR1 is SGHTA, CDR2 FQGNSA. The CDR3 extends over 18 amino acids. The CDR3 DNA reads as TGTGCCAGCAGCTCCTTCCAGTCGTTTGGGGCGTACACCGGGGAGCTGTTTTTT. Amino acids: CASSSFQSFGAYTGELFF.

In regard to this clone: Distinct nucleotide sequences in the sample also encode this CDR3. The chain combines TRBV28 with TRBJ1-3; a weak D match, TRBD1 (5 bases). There are 14 residues in the CDR3. V lost 3 bases and J lost 3, with 9 bases in between. Per germline, CDR1 MDHEN and CDR2 SYDVKM. CDR3 protein: CASSFRGSGNTIYF. The CDR3 DNA is TGTGCCAGCAGTTTCCGGGGGAGTGGAAACACCATATATTTT. The full variable domain, with the rest looked up from reference TRBV28 and TRBJ1-3, is DVKVTQSSRYLVKRTGEKVFLECVQDMDHENMFWYRQDPGLGLRLIYFSYDVKMKEKGDIPEGYSVSREKKERFSLILESASTNQTSMYLCASSFRGSGNTIYFGEGSWLTVV.

V and J are TRBV14 and TRBJ2-6, with TRBD1 as a possible D gene (5 bases). Germline CDR1 SGHDN, CDR2 FVKESK. The CDR3 runs to 16 residues. V was pared by 3 bases and J by 0 bases, with 9 bases between. For the CDR3, the DNA is TGTGCCAGCAGCCAGAGACAGTCCTCTGGGGCCAACGTCCTGACTTTC. This translates into CASSQRQSSGANVLTF.

The J gene is TRBJ2-1, the V gene TRBV5-1; D is perhaps TRBD1 (6 bases). The CDR3 covers 13 residues. With 4 bases removed from V and 6 bases from J, the gap between germline ends came to 11 bases. Germline V gene data show CDR1 as SGHRS and CDR2 as YFSETQ. The CDR3 sequence: CASSNRESNEQFF. The CDR3 DNA reads TGCGCCAGCAGCAACAGGGAATCCAATGAGCAGTTCTTC.

V gene TRBV4-1 combines with J gene TRBJ2-3; D might be TRBD2 (5 bases). CDR3 length equals 14 residues. From germline, CDR1 is MGHRA and CDR2 YSYEKL. Trimming left V 0 bases short and J 3 bases short, with 7 bases between. Written as DNA, the CDR3 is TGCGCCAGCAGCCAAGAGACGGGGACAGATACGCAGTATTTT. Its translation is CASSQETGTDTQYF.

The V and J genes are TRBV7-2 and TRBJ2-1; D is undetermined. The CDR3 has 13 amino acids. V was cut by 0 bases and J by 9 bases, with 9 bases left in between. Germline CDR1 SGHTA, CDR2 FQGNSA. CDR3 sequence (DNA): TGTGCCAGCAGCTTAGCCCGGAAGGGTGAGCAGTTCTTC. Protein product: CASSLARKGEQFF.

The chain uses TRBV5-1 and TRBJ1-1; weak D call: TRBD1 (6 bases). There are 15 residues in the CDR3. Germline V gene lookup returns CDR1 SGHRS and CDR2 YFSETQ. Trimming took off 2 bases at V and 3 bases at J, with 14 bases between the two ends. CDR3 in DNA: TGCGCCAGCAGCTTCACCCAGGGGAGGGACACTGAAGCTTTCTTT. This sequence encodes CASSFTQGRDTEAFF.

Written as DNA, the CDR3 is TGTGCCAGCAGCCAGGGTGGGACAGGGGTGCGCGAGCAGTACTTC. The encoded protein is CASSQGGTGVREQYF. This chain joins TRBV14 and TRBJ2-7; 10 bases align to TRBD1. In germline, CDR1 is SGHDN, CDR2 FVKESK. The CDR3 is 15 amino acids. V lost 3 bases and J lost 6; bases outside the gene matches: 8.

For the CDR3, the DNA is TGTGCCAGCAGCTATGATTATCAGCCCCAGCATTTT. The encoded protein is CASSYDYQPQHF. V and J are TRBV7-2 and TRBJ1-5; D remains ambiguous. Trimming left V 4 bases short and J 5 bases short, with 6 bases between. This CDR3 is built from 12 residues. Looked up from germline, CDR1 is SGHTA and CDR2 is FQGNSA.

The chain has TRBV20-1 and TRBJ2-1; D uncertain. Trimming stripped 5 bases from V and 8 bases from J, with 7 bases between. CDR1 and CDR2 from the germline V gene are DFQATT and SNEGSKA (reference sequence). The CDR3 contains 10 residues. The DNA of the CDR3 is TGCAGTGCTGGTATACATGAGCAGTTCTTC. This sequence encodes CSAGIHEQFF.

The chain couples TRBV19 to TRBJ1-5, with D maybe TRBD1 (5 bases). From germline, CDR1 is LNHDA and CDR2 SQIVND (reference sequence). The CDR3 is 14 residues long. The V and J ends lost 1 base and 1 base respectively, with 5 bases between them. The DNA of the CDR3 is TGTGCCAGTAGTATAGGGGACAGCAATCAGCCCCAGCATTTT. Its translation: CASSIGDSNQPQHF.

V usage is TRBV27 and J usage is TRBJ1-2; D unclear. V lost 3 bases to trimming and J lost 2 bases, with 7 bases between them. Germline-derived CDR1 and CDR2 are MNHEY and SMNVEV (reference sequence). The length of the CDR3 is 13 residues. In DNA, the CDR3 is TGTGCCAGCAGTTTCGCGACGAACTATGGCTACACCTTC. Protein product: CASSFATNYGYTF.

V and J are TRBV12-3 or TRBV12-4 and TRBJ2-7; D is unresolved. V lost 5 bases and J 1 base, leaving 9 bases between the germline ends. The CDR3 spans 13 residues. The DNA for the CDR3 is TGTGCCAGCAGTCCGGACGGATCCTACGAGCAGTACTTC. Amino acid sequence: CASSPDGSYEQYF.

The chain couples TRBV12-5 to TRBJ2-1; D is unresolved. The CDR3 loop spans 15 amino acids. V lost 2 bases and J lost 5, with 13 bases in between. Germline assignment: CDR1 LGHNT and CDR2 FRNRAP. As DNA, the CDR3 is TGTGCTAGTGGTTTGCCCCGTGTCGCCAACAATGAGCAGTTCTTC. This codes for CASGLPRVANNEQFF.

The chain has TRBV30 and TRBJ2-3; D is undetermined. This CDR3 comprises 15 residues. Trimming stripped 2 bases from V and 0 bases from J, with 12 bases between. The germline CDR1 and CDR2 sequences are GTSNPN and SVGIG (reference sequence). The CDR3 coding sequence is TGTGCCTGGAGTTTGGGTTCAACTAGCACAGATACGCAGTATTTT. Protein: CAWSLGSTSTDTQYF. The full variable domain, rest sourced from reference TRBV30 and TRBJ2-3, is SQTIHQWPATLVQPVGSPLSLECTVEGTSNPNLYWYRQAAGRGLQLLFYSVGIGQISSEVPQNLSASRPQDRQFILSSKKLLLSDSGFYLCAWSLGSTSTDTQYFGPGTRLTVL.